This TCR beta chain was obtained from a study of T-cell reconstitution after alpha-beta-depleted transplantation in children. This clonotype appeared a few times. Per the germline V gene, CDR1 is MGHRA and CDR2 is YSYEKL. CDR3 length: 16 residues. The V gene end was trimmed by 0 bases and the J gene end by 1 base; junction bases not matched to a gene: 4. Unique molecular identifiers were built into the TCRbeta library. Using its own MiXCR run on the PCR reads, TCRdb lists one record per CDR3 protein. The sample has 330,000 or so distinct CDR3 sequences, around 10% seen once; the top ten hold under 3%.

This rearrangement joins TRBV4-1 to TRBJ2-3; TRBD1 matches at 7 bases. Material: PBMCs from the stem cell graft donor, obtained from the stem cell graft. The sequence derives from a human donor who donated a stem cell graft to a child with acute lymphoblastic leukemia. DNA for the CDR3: TGCGCCAGCAGCCAAGATGGAGGACAGGGCACAGATACGCAGTATTTT. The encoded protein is CASSQDGGQGTDTQYF.